Listed below are T cell receptor beta chains from one sample, sequenced in a study of blood T cell repertoires in COVID-19. Repertoires were generated with immunoSEQ multiplex PCR, while TCRdb's copy carries only in-frame clones and drops some. The table includes over 100,000 clones, about 79% detected once. The sequencing input was peripheral blood. These receptors originate from an elderly woman with active or convalescent COVID-19. Both conserved end residues are part of each CDR3. Each record gives: J gene, V gene, clone size, D gene, CDR3 protein, CDR3 DNA. A D gene is named only where the DNA matches it firmly. A row's size may be missing; if present it is once, few, many or a size class.

TRBJ1-3 TRBV21-1 NA NA CASSNVTGVDRVGNTIYF TGTGCCAGCAGCAACGTGACCGGTGTGGACAGGGTTGGAAACACCATATATTTT
TRBJ2-7 TRBV7-6 NA TRBD1 CASSLAGQGGEQYF TGTGCCAGCAGCTTAGCGGGACAGGGGGGCGAGCAGTACTTC
TRBJ2-7 TRBV7-2 NA NA CASSPQAILVHEQYF TGTGCCAGCAGCCCACAGGCCATTCTCGTCCACGAGCAGTACTTC
TRBJ1-2 TRBV5-1 once TRBD1 CASSFDRGQYYGYTF TGCGCCAGCAGCTTTGACAGGGGGCAATACTATGGCTACACCTTC
TRBJ2-6 TRBV5-1 NA NA CASSLEGGANVLTF TGCGCCAGCAGCTTAGAGGGTGGGGCCAACGTCCTGACTTTC
TRBJ2-7 TRBV5-5 NA NA CASSQNAGITYEQYF TGTGCCAGCAGCCAAAATGCCGGGATTACCTACGAGCAGTACTTC
TRBJ1-2 TRBV6-4 NA NA CASSDSGRGNYGYTF TGTGCCAGCAGTGACTCCGGGCGGGGGAACTATGGCTACACCTTC
TRBJ1-5 TRBV30 NA NA CAWSGQGAQPQHF TGTGCCTGGAGTGGTCAGGGCGCTCAGCCCCAGCATTTT
TRBJ1-2 TRBV6-6 NA TRBD1 CASSYGTGNYGYTF TGTGCCAGCAGTTACGGGACAGGGAACTATGGCTACACCTTC
TRBJ1-5 TRBV7-2 NA NA CASSPFSSNQPQHF TGTGCCAGCAGCCCATTTAGTTCCAATCAGCCCCAGCATTTT
TRBJ1-2 TRBV4-1 NA NA CASSQGGTNYGYTF TGCGCCAGCAGCCAAGGGGGGACAAACTATGGCTACACCTTC
TRBJ2-7 TRBV30 NA NA CAWSRTDLYEQYF TGTGCCTGGAGTCGGACAGATCTTTACGAGCAGTACTTC
TRBJ2-2 TRBV4-1 NA TRBD2 CASSQAGTSGSGELFF TGCGCCAGCAGCCAAGCGGGCACTAGCGGGAGCGGGGAGCTGTTTTTT
TRBJ2-3 TRBV6-5 few NA CASSYSKGGAGSPQYF TGTGCCAGCAGTTACTCGAAAGGGGGCGCGGGGAGTCCGCAGTATTTT
TRBJ2-3 TRBV7-9 NA TRBD2 CASSLMGLAGDTQYF TGTGCCAGCAGCTTAATGGGACTAGCGGGGGATACGCAGTATTTT
TRBJ1-2 TRBV4-1 NA TRBD1 CASSQSSRLEGAFGYTF TGCGCCAGCAGCCAATCGTCACGGTTAGAGGGGGCGTTTGGCTACACCTTC